Sequencing of this TCR beta chain was carried out in a study of response to subunit inactivated influenza vaccine. The CDR3 extends over 15 amino acids. The V end was cut by 5 bases, the J end by 4 bases, with 18 bases between. General observations from the study: Each seasonal influenza vaccination, the authors suggested, recruits few new T cells.

This clonotype came up many times. Its specificity is not known. TCRdb re-called the RT-PCR reads with MiXCR, one entry per CDR3 protein. The data show 500,000 to 550,000 distinct CDR3 sequences, with approximately 7.1% seen just once and 10% to 15% held by the top ten. This receptor was taken from a man between 50 and 70 years old who received an inactivated influenza vaccine. The rearrangement uses TRBV12-3 or TRBV12-4 and TRBJ2-7; TRBD1 is a possible D gene (5 bases). This material consisted of PBMCs from blood, taken roughly 24 months after vaccination. This chain's CDR3 is CASSPSRRAIYEQYF. DNA of the CDR3: TGTGCCAGCAGTCCTTCACGCAGGGCTATATACGAGCAGTACTTC.